These T cell receptor beta chains were read from a single sample in a study of Tregs in tolerant kidney transplant recipients. Data came from immunoSEQ multiplex PCR; TCRdb stores just in-frame clones and leaves some out. The sample has 68,000 or so clones; 84% are singletons. The sequencing input was CD4+ T cells from blood. All receptors come from a human donor in good health. Both conserved end residues are part of each CDR3. Size is stated for part of the rows, as once, few or many counts, or as a class when the clone is expanded.

TRBJ1-3	TRBV2	few	CASRASSGNTIYF
TRBJ2-7	TRBV5-5	.	CASNSGVLSNEQYF
TRBJ1-2	TRBV5-1	.	CASSLTGLTNYGYTF
TRBJ2-5	TRBV11-3	.	CASSLGAGGLETQYF
TRBJ2-2	TRBV11-3	.	CASSPLVSSNTGELFF
TRBJ2-2	TRBV9	few	CASSAAQNTGELFF
TRBJ2-1	TRBV5-6	.	CASSLMGPSNNEQFF
TRBJ2-3	TRBV10-3	.	CAISEGLLRDTQYF
TRBJ1-4	TRBV5-5	.	CASSLAVAEKLFF
TRBJ2-3	TRBV9	.	CASSVSTTVTDTQYF
TRBJ2-5	TRBV4-2	.	CASSHEVAGKETQYF
TRBJ1-1	TRBV11-2	.	CASSPLKARTEAFF
TRBJ1-5	TRBV18	few	CASSPGGQRAQPQHF
TRBJ2-3	TRBV11-2	.	CASSPSGGVTPADTQYF
TRBJ1-1	TRBV7-2	.	CASSLVTFVTEAFF
TRBJ2-7	TRBV5-1	.	CASSFGTSGAYEQYF
TRBJ2-5	TRBV2	.	CASTRQRGYQETQYF
TRBJ2-1	TRBV7-6	.	CASSLVGQGGEQFF
TRBJ2-1	TRBV4-1	few	CASRMEAGGLGEQFF
TRBJ2-7	TRBV7-2	.	CASSSLGGAYEQYF
TRBJ1-5	TRBV19	.	CASSSTGARQPQHF
TRBJ2-7	TRBV10-3	.	CAISEAGTGREQYF
TRBJ1-1	TRBV4-1	.	CASATRGTMDTEAFF
TRBJ1-1	TRBV7-7	.	CASSMDTNTEAFF
TRBJ2-5	TRBV7-3	.	CASSLRQGAVGGETQYF
TRBJ1-1	TRBV5-4	.	CASSLVGTGAPVEAFF
TRBJ2-5	TRBV11-3	.	CASSSTGTGGWETQYF
TRBJ1-4	TRBV10-3	once	CASQGRLGEKLFF
TRBJ2-5	TRBV29-1	.	CSVALYEETQYF
TRBJ1-2	TRBV10-3	.	CAISDSRDRYYGYTF
TRBJ2-7	TRBV19	.	CASSSRDRDTYEQYF
TRBJ1-5	TRBV6-1	.	CASSERAIGQPQHF
TRBJ1-2	TRBV9	.	CASSTLDRVNYGYTF
TRBJ1-2	TRBV2	.	CASRGEGGPARGYTF
TRBJ2-5	TRBV28	.	CASSLSSETQYF
TRBJ1-2	TRBV18	.	CASSTGTGRSDGYTF
TRBJ2-7	TRBV5-4	.	CASSLEGGGYGSEQYF
TRBJ1-4	TRBV11-3	.	CASSLGGGSDEKLFF
TRBJ1-1	TRBV5-4	.	CASSARENEAFF
TRBJ2-3	TRBV2	.	CASRGDTQYF
TRBJ2-3	TRBV19	.	CASTRQGRYWTSTDTQYF
TRBJ2-2	TRBV5-1	.	CASRRDEVGELFF
TRBJ2-4	TRBV11-2	once	CASSIQQGPLNIQYF
TRBJ2-2	TRBV19	.	CASKKGTGELFF
TRBJ2-5	TRBV12-2	.	CASRLRRGLAARQETQYF
TRBJ2-7	TRBV4-3	.	CASSQVPGQRWQYF
TRBJ1-1	TRBV4-2	.	CASSQDLNRGGTEAFF
TRBJ1-1	TRBV20-1	.	CSGGEAFF
TRBJ2-5	TRBV27	.	CASGDRDQETQYF
TRBJ1-4	TRBV6-1	.	CASSEARQARTNEKLFF
TRBJ2-7	TRBV28	.	CASSRTSGIYEQYF
TRBJ2-7	TRBV25-1	.	CASSEGQGRGKQYF
TRBJ2-3	TRBV30	.	CAWTGTSSTDTQYF
TRBJ2-2	TRBV2	.	CASSVLGLAGVAGELFF